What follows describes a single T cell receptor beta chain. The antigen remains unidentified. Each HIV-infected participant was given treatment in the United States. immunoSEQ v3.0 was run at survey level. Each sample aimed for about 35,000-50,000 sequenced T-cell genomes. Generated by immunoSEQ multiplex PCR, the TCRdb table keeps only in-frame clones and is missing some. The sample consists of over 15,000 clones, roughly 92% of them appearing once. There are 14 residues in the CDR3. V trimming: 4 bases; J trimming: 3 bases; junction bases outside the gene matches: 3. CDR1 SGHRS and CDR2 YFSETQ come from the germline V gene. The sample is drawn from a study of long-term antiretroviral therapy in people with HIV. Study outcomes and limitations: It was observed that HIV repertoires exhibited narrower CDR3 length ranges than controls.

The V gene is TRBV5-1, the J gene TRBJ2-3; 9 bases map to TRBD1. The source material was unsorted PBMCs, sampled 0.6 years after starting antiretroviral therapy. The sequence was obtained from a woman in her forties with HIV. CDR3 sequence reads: CASSPGTGTDTQYF. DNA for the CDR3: TGCGCCAGCAGCCCCGGGACAGGGACAGATACGCAGTATTTT.